This T cell receptor beta chain appears in the sequencing data of a study of T cells after yellow fever vaccination. Study results and caveats: Researchers noted that a small share of clonotypes showed up in both CD4 and CD8 compartments. Boosting was followed by the reappearance of most primary-vaccination clones (about 96% CD4, about 89% CD8). Repertoires sorted by FACS could include abundant clonotypes that are contaminants from the bulk population.

In this sample, this clonotype turned up many times. Its cognate antigen is unknown. The CDR3 is 13 residues long. Trimming cost V 2 bases and J 3 bases, with 8 bases left between them. Germline assignment: CDR1 MNHEY and CDR2 SVGEGT. Template switching with 5'RACE generated the TCR cDNA and added a universal primer site and UMIs. TCRdb recomputed calls from the 5' RACE reads with MiXCR, one row per CDR3 protein. The sample holds about 75,000 distinct CDR3 sequences, 7.3% seen once. The sample in question was CD8+ T cells sorted from PBMCs, obtained around 10 days after the first yellow fever vaccination. The sequence came from a man younger than 35 who received the YFV17D yellow fever vaccine. This sequence joins TRBV6-2 or TRBV6-3 and TRBJ2-7; possible D gene TRBD1, 6 bases. The CDR3 DNA is TGTGCCAGCAGTTACCGGGACAACTACGAGCAGTACTTC. Translation: CASSYRDNYEQYF.